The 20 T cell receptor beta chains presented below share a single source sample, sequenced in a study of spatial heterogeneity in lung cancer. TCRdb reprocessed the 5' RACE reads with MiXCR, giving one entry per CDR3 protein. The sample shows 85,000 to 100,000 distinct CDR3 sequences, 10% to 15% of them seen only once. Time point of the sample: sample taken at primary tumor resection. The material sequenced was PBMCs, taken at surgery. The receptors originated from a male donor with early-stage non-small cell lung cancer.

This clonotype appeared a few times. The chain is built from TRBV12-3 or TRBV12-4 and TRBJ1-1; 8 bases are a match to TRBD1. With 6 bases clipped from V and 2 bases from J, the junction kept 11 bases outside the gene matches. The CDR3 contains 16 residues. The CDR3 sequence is CASRPDRDAGNTEAFF. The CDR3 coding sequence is TGTGCCAGCAGACCGGACAGGGATGCGGGAAACACTGAAGCTTTCTTT.

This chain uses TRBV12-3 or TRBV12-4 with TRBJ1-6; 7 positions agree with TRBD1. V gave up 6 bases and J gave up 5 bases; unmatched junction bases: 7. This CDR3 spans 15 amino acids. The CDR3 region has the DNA TGTGCCAGCAGACAACAGGGGAGGGATAATTCACCCCTCCACTTT. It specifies CASRQQGRDNSPLHF.

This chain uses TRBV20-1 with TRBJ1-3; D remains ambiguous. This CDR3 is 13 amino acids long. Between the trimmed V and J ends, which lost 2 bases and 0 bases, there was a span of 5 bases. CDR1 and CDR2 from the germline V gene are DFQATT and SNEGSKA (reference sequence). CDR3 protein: CSARQFSGNTIYF. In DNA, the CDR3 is TGCAGTGCTAGACAGTTCTCTGGAAACACCATATATTTT.

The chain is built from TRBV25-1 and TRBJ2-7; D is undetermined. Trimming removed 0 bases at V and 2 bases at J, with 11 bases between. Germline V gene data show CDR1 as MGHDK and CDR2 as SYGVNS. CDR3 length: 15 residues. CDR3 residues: CASSEYASLTYEQYF. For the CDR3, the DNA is TGTGCCAGCAGTGAATATGCCTCTCTAACCTACGAGCAGTACTTC.

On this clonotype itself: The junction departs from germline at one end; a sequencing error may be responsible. In nucleotides, the CDR3 is TGTGTCAGCAGTGGCCCTAGGACTGGGAAACTGTTTTTT. It codes for CVSSGPRTGKLFF. The rearrangement links TRBV12-3 or TRBV12-4 to TRBJ1-4; unclear D gene. The CDR3 has 13 amino acids.

The CDR3 loop is CASSQDGSGAYEQYF. CDR3 nucleotide sequence: TGCGCCAGCAGCCAAGATGGTAGCGGGGCCTACGAGCAGTACTTC. The chain joins TRBV4-3 to TRBJ2-7; 8 nucleotides line up with TRBD2. Unmatched junction bases numbered 3, after V lost 0 bases and J lost 2 bases. This CDR3 is 15 amino acids long. Looked up from germline, CDR1 is LGHNA and CDR2 is YSLEER.

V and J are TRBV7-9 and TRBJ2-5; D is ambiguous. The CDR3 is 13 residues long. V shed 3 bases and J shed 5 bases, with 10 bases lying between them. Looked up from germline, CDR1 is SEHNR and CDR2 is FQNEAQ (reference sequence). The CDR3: CASSFSDWETQYF. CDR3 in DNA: TGTGCCAGCAGCTTTTCCGACTGGGAGACCCAGTACTTC.

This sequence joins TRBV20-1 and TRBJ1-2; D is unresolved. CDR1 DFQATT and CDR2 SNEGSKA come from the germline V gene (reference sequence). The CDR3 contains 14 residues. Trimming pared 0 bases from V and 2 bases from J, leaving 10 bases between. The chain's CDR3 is CSARDVESNYGYTF. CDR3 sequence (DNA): TGCAGTGCTAGAGATGTGGAATCCAACTATGGCTACACCTTC.

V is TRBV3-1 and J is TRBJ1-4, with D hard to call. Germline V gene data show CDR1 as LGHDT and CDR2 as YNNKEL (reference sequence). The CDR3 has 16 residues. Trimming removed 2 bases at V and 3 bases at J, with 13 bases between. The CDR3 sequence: CASSQNRYSANEKLFF. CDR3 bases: TGTGCCAGCAGCCAAAATCGTTACAGCGCTAATGAAAAACTGTTTTTT.

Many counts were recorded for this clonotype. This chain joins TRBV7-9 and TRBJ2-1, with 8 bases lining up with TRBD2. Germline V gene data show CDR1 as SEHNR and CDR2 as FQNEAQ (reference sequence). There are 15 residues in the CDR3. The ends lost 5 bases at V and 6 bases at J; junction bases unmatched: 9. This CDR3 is CASSLTGTRGNEQFF. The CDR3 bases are TGTGCCAGCAGCCTAACCGGGACTAGGGGCAATGAGCAGTTCTTC. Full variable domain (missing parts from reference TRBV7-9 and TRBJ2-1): DTGVSQNPRHKITKRGQNVTFRCDPISEHNRLYWYRQTLGQGPEFLTYFQNEAQLEKSRLLSDRFSAERPKGSFSTLEIQRTEQGDSAMYLCASSLTGTRGNEQFFGPGTRLTVL.

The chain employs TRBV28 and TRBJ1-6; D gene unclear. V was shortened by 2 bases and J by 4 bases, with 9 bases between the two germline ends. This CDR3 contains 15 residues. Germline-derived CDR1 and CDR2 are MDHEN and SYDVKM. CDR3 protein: CASSLALQYNSPLHF. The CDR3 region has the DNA TGTGCCAGCAGTTTAGCGTTACAGTATAATTCACCCCTCCACTTT.

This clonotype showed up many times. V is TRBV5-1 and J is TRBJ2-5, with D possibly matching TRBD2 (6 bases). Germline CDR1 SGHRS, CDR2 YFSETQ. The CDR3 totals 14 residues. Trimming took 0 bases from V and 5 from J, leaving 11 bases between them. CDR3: CASSLEPSVETQYF. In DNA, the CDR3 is TGCGCCAGCAGCTTGGAGCCTAGCGTTGAGACCCAGTACTTC.

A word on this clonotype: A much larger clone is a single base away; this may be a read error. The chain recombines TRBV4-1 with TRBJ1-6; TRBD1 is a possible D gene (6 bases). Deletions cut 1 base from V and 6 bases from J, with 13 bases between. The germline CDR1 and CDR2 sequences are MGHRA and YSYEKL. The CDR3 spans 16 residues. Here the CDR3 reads CASSQGGGRTNSPLHF. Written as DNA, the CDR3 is TGCGCCAGCAGCCAAGGGGGGGGCAGGACTAATTCACCCCTCCACTTT.

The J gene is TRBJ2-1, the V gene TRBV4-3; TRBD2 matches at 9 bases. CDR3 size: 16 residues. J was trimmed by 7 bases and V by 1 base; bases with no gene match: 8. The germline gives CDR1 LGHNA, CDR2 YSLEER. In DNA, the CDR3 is TGCGCCAGCAGCCAAGGTAGCGGGAGTGGCAGGAATGAGCAGTTCTTC. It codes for CASSQGSGSGRNEQFF.

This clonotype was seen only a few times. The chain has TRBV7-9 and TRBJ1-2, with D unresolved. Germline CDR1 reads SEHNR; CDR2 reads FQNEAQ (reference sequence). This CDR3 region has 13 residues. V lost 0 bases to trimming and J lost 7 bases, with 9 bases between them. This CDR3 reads CASSLARSSGYTF. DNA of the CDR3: TGTGCCAGCAGCTTAGCACGTTCAAGTGGCTACACCTTC.

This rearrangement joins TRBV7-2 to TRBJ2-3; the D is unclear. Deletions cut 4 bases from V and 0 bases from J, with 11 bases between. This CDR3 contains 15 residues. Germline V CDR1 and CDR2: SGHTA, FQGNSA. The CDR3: CASSSTTLSTDTQYF. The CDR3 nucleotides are TGTGCCAGCAGCTCTACAACGCTAAGCACAGATACGCAGTATTTT.

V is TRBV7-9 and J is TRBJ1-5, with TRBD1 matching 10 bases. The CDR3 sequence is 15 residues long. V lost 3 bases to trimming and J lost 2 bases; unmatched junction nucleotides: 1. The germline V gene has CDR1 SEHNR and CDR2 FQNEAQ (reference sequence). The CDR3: CASSFGTGGNQPQHF. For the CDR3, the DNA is TGTGCCAGCAGCTTTGGGACAGGGGGCAATCAGCCCCAGCATTTT.

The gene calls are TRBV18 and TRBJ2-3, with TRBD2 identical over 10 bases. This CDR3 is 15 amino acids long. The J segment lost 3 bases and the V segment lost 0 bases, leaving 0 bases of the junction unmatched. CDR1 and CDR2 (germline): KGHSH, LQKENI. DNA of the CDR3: TGTGCCAGCTCACCACCGGGACTAGCGACAGATACGCAGTATTTT. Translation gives CASSPPGLATDTQYF.

The CDR3 region has the DNA TGTGCCAGCAGCTTAGTCCTAGCGGAGGGGACAGATACGCAGTATTTT. Translated, it gives CASSLVLAEGTDTQYF. V usage is TRBV7-8 and J usage is TRBJ2-3; 7 positions agree with TRBD2. The CDR3 sequence is 16 residues long. V dropped 1 base and J dropped 3; count of bases not matched to a gene: 7. Germline V gives CDR1 SGHVS, CDR2 FQNEAQ.

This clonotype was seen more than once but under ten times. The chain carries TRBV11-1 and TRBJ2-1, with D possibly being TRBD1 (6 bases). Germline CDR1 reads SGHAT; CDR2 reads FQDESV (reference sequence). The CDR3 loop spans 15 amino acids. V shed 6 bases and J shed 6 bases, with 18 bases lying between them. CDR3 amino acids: CASSPQGNSVNEQFF. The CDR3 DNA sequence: TGTGCCAGCAGTCCCCAGGGGAATTCGGTCAATGAGCAGTTCTTC. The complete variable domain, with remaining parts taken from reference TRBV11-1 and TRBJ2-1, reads EAEVAQSPRYKITEKSQAVAFWCDPISGHATLYWYRQILGQGPELLVQFQDESVVDDSQLPKDRFSAERLKGVDSTLKIQPAELGDSAMYLCASSPQGNSVNEQFFGPGTRLTVL.